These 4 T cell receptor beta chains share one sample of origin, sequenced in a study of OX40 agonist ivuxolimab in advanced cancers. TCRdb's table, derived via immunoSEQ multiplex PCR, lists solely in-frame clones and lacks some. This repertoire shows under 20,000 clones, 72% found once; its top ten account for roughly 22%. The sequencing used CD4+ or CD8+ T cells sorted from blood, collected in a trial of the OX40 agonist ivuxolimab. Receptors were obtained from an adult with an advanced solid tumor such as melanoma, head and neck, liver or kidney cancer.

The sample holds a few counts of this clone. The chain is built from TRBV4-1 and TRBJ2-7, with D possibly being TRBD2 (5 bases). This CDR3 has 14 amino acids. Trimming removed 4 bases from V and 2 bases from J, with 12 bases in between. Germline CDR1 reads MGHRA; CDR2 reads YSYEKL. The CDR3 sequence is CASSLTSGAYEQYF. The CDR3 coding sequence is TGCGCCAGCAGCCTCACCTCCGGGGCCTACGAGCAGTACTTC.

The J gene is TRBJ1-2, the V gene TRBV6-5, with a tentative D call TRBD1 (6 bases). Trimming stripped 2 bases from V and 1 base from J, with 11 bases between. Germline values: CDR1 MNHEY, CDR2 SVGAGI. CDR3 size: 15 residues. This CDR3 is CASSYRGAINYGYTF. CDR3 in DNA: TGTGCCAGCAGTTACCGGGGGGCAATTAACTATGGCTACACCTTC.

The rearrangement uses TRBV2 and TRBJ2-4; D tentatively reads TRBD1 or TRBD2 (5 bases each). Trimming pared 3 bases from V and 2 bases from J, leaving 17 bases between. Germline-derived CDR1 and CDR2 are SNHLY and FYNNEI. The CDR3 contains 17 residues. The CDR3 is CASSEARGWGTKNIQYF. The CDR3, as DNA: TGTGCCAGCAGTGAGGCGAGAGGATGGGGGACCAAAAACATTCAGTACTTC.

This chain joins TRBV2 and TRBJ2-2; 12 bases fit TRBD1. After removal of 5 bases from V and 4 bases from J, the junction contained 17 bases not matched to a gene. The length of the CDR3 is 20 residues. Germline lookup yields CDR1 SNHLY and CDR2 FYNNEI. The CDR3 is CASSSWASGQGAPGTGELFF. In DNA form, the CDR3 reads TGTGCCAGCAGTTCCTGGGCCTCGGGACAGGGGGCGCCAGGCACCGGGGAGCTGTTTTTT.